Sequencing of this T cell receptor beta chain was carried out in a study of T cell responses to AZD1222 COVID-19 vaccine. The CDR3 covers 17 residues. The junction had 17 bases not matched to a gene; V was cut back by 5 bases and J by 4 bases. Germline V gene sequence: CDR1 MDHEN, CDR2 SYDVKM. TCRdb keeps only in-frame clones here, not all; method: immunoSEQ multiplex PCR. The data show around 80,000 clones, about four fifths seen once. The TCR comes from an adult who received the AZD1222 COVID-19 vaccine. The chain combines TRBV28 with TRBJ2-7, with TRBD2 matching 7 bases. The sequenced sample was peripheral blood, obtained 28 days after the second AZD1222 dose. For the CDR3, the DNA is TGTGCCAGCAGTCCAATGTTTGAGGGAGGGCCTTTTTACGAGCAGTACTTC. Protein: CASSPMFEGGPFYEQYF.